The rows below give T cell receptor beta chains drawn from one sample of a study of shared clonotypes between healthy human individuals. Here immunoSEQ multiplex PCR was the method, and the copy in TCRdb shows in-frame clones only, minus some. Seen here are millions of clones, 85% to 95% observed once, and the top ten hold roughly 0.13%. The sequencing sample was made of naive CD4+ T cells sorted from blood. The receptors originated from a young man in good health. CDR3s include the opening cysteine and the closing phenylalanine or tryptophan. The size field is filled for only some rows; it gives once, few, many or a size class.

CDR3 length	J gene	clone size	V gene	CDR3 protein
14	TRBJ2-5	-	TRBV5-5	CASGLRQGWETQYF
15	TRBJ2-1	-	TRBV10-3	CAIAPSGRSYNEQFF
15	TRBJ2-2	few	TRBV5-1	CASSLAGENTGELFF
14	TRBJ1-5	once	TRBV28	CASSSPQGNQPQHF
14	TRBJ2-1	few	TRBV7-2	CASSLGGLRGEQFF
16	TRBJ2-2	once	TRBV6-5	CASSLGGGRYTGELFF
13	TRBJ2-2	-	TRBV5-1	CASSPSNTGELFF
14	TRBJ2-4	-	TRBV19	CASSIGTELNIQYF
14	TRBJ2-5	once	TRBV28	CASGPYRGQETQYF
15	TRBJ2-7	-	TRBV11-2	CASSLELAGTYEQYF
15	TRBJ1-4	-	TRBV5-1	CASSPDVVGNEKLFF
13	TRBJ2-2	-	TRBV18	CASSPGRAGELFF
14	TRBJ1-1	-	TRBV5-6	CASSPGLLNTEAFF
15	TRBJ2-7	once	TRBV2	CASRGGLAGGGEQYF
15	TRBJ2-5	-	TRBV6-6	CASRRTERGQETQYF
13	TRBJ2-5	-	TRBV29-1	CSVGAGGQETQYF
14	TRBJ1-3	-	TRBV2	CASSDPGAGNTIYF
13	TRBJ1-1	-	TRBV6-4	CASSEARNTEAFF
15	TRBJ1-2	-	TRBV5-1	CASSLVPGDQDGYTF
12	TRBJ2-7	-	TRBV4-3	CASWGAPDEQYF
13	TRBJ2-3	-	TRBV19	CASARGDADTQYF
14	TRBJ1-6	-	TRBV5-4	CASSPQGANSPLHF
12	TRBJ2-7	-	TRBV5-1	CASSLGGYEQYF
14	TRBJ1-2	-	TRBV28	CASSPSPGSYGYTF
16	TRBJ2-7	-	TRBV6-5	CASSYSGTSGLYEQYF
13	TRBJ2-7	-	TRBV4-1	CASSRLQGDEQYF
18	TRBJ1-6	once	TRBV21-1	CASSKEGTGKSYNSPLHF
17	TRBJ2-1	once	TRBV9	CASSPPQGAGEGGEQFF
19	TRBJ1-2	-	TRBV19	CASRVPPGQGKDGSYGYTF
15	TRBJ2-1	-	TRBV11-2	CASSRTEFSYNEQFF
14	TRBJ2-5	-	TRBV5-1	CASSSTGGAETQYF
15	TRBJ1-1	-	TRBV10-1	CASAKGRSGWTEAFF
15	TRBJ2-1	-	TRBV6-1	CASSEVLALVDEQFF
15	TRBJ2-3	-	TRBV7-2	CASSLEFTTPGGQYF
13	TRBJ1-5	once	TRBV4-3	CASSPDSNQPQHF
14	TRBJ1-1	-	TRBV6-1	CASSERTVNTEAFF
14	TRBJ2-3	-	TRBV5-1	CASSWGLGPDTQYF
17	TRBJ2-2	-	TRBV7-8	CASSQKLAGGPAGELFF
14	TRBJ1-2	-	TRBV2	CASGPGQGGYGYTF
13	TRBJ2-7	-	TRBV7-8	CASSYTGDYEQYF
13	TRBJ2-7	-	TRBV5-1	CASSPVAFREQYF
13	TRBJ2-4	-	TRBV11-2	CASSLGQGNIQYF
15	TRBJ1-1	-	TRBV6-5	CASSFRTVRNTEAFF
16	TRBJ1-2	-	TRBV10-3	CAINERMDRVKGGYTF
15	TRBJ2-2	-	TRBV18	CASSPVTQNTGELFF
15	TRBJ1-2	-	TRBV5-1	CASSGSYREGYGYTF
12	TRBJ1-2	few	TRBV6-1	CASSERNYGYTF
14	TRBJ1-2	-	TRBV5-6	CASGWDRGGYGYTF
16	TRBJ2-3	-	TRBV5-1	CASSTGLAGSTDTQYF
14	TRBJ2-5	-	TRBV6-5	CASSLTHVRETQYF
15	TRBJ2-7	-	TRBV18	CASSPGSLSSYEQYF
17	TRBJ1-6	-	TRBV5-6	CASSRGQVSSYNSPLHF
11	TRBJ2-5	-	TRBV7-6	CASRQGETQYF
11	TRBJ2-1	-	TRBV2	CASSGYNEQFF
16	TRBJ2-3	-	TRBV18	CASSPPGGGSTDTQYF
15	TRBJ1-5	-	TRBV4-1	CASSQVIEGGQPQHF
15	TRBJ2-5	-	TRBV5-1	CASSGGRGKVETQYF
18	TRBJ1-5	-	TRBV19	CASSIVKADRASNQPQHF
13	TRBJ1-3	-	TRBV7-2	CASSPQGWRTIYF